Each of the 2 T cell receptor beta chains below was sequenced from the same sample in a study of cytomegalovirus exposure and HLA in healthy donors. Vbeta (60) and Jbeta (13) primers were used in the PCR. Here immunoSEQ multiplex PCR was the method, and the copy in TCRdb shows in-frame clones only, minus some. The sample lists 120,000 to 150,000 clones, roughly 76% seen once, with approximately 4% in the top ten. Specimen: PBMCs. The receptors originated from a man in his late teens or twenties in good health and CMV-seronegative.

This chain uses TRBV11-2 with TRBJ2-5; no clear D gene. V was shortened by 5 bases and J by 4 bases, with 11 bases between the two germline ends. CDR3 size: 13 residues. Looked up from germline, CDR1 is SGHAT and CDR2 is FQNNGV. CDR3 sequence reads: CASSPQPGETQYF. The CDR3 DNA is TGTGCCAGCAGCCCACAACCGGGAGAGACCCAGTACTTC.

The chain links TRBV5-1 to TRBJ2-1; D remains unclear. This CDR3 spans 13 amino acids. Germline V gene data show CDR1 as SGHRS and CDR2 as YFSETQ. V gave up 2 bases and J gave up 7 bases, with 10 bases separating them. The CDR3 here is CASSFRLENEQFF. Written as DNA, the CDR3 is TGCGCCAGCAGCTTCCGACTCGAGAATGAGCAGTTCTTC.